This T cell receptor beta chain was recovered during a study of tumor-infiltrating lymphocytes in glioblastoma multiforme. The study's findings and limits: T cells were not sorted into functional subsets. Detected clone frequencies may not reflect cell counts, being RNA-based.

The CDR3 spans 15 residues. Germline CDR1 is SGHDT and CDR2 is YYEEEE. In the case of this clonotype: Its matching antigen is unknown. Its ends do not fully match the called genes, so a read error is possible.

Multiple V-beta primers and a C-beta primer amplified TCRB from RNA. Input was 0.5 ug total RNA, reverse-transcribed with a C-beta primer. Unique molecular identifiers were not described for the libraries. Each CDR3 protein gets one entry after TCRdb re-called the multiplex PCR reads with MiXCR. Altogether tens of thousands of distinct CDR3 sequences are present, 61% being singletons, with the ten largest covering approximately 31%. Sequenced: brain tumor tissue. The V gene is TRBV5-6, the J gene TRBJ2-7; the D gene is possibly TRBD2 (5 bases). The sequence was collected from a male donor with glioblastoma. The CDR3 sequence is CASNLGVTRAYEQYF. CDR3 DNA: TGTGCCAGCAACTTGGGAGTCACTAGGGCATACGAGCAGTACTTC. The variable domain in full, with the rest retrieved from reference TRBV5-6 and TRBJ2-7, is DAGVTQSPTHLIKTRGQQVTLRCSPKSGHDTVSWYQQALGQGPQFIFQYYEEEERQRGNFPDRFSGHQFPNYSSELNVNALLLGDSALYLCASNLGVTRAYEQYFGPGTRLTVT.